This T cell receptor beta chain was found in a study of cytomegalovirus exposure and HLA in healthy donors. Study information: The 120 or so validation repertoires matched the 500 to 750 first-cohort repertoires in platform, a later analysis reported. Whole-study findings and limits: Most observed TCR sequences were rare, whereas some public TCRs were detected in many donors. Associated with cytomegalovirus, according to the listing, were 150 to 200 TCR beta chains.

Donors came from a validation cohort of over a hundred subjects, distinct from the first 666-subject cohort. The table came from immunoSEQ multiplex PCR; TCRdb's copy has only in-frame clones and leaves some out. The sample shows around 150,000 clones, approximately 88% of them seen only once. The CDR3 is made up of 13 amino acids. The V end was cut by 3 bases, the J end by 0 bases, with 5 bases between. Germline V lookup: CDR1 LNHDA, CDR2 SQIVND (reference sequence). Remarks on this clone: Its antigen remains unidentified.

The sequenced sample was PBMCs. This chain connects TRBV19 to TRBJ2-5; D remains unclear. The TCR was taken from a man under 40 in good health and CMV-seropositive. Here the CDR3 DNA reads TGTGCCAGTAGTATCAGATACCAAGAGACCCAGTACTTC. Protein product: CASSIRYQETQYF.